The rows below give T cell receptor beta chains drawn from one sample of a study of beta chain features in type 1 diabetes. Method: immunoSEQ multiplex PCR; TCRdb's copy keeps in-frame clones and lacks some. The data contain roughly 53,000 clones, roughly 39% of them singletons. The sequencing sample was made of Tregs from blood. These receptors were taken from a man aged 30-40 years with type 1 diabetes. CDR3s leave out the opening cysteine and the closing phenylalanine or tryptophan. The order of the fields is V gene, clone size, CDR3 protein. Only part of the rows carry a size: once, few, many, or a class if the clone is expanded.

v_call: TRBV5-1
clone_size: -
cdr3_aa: ASSPGGGFTGELF

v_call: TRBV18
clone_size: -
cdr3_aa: ASSPGTGVTEAF

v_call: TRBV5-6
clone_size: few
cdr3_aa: ASSTGGAFDYGYT

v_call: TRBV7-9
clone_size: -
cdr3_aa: ASSPRTGVDTEAF

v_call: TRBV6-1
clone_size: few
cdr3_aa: ASSEHYYEQY

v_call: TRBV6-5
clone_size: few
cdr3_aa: ASSYSQAGSYNEQF

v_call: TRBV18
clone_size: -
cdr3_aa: ATLGGSGEGEQF

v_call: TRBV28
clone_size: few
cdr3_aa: ASTPGGTLDTQY

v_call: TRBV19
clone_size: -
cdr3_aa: ASSMFPDEQF

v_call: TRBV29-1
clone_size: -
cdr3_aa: SVHRAGSWNTQY

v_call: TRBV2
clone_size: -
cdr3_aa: ASTWTGGSNQPQH

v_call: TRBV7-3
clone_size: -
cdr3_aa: ASSLTSRSSYNEQF

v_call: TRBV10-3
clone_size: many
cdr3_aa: AISDVQGNIQY

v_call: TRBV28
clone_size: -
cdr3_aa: ASSSPGGSGSSPYEQY

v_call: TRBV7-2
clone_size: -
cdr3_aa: ASSPRLAGSSYEQY

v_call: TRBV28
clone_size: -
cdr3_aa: ASSTVAVTYEQY

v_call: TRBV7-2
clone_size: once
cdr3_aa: ASSLQGGANTGELF

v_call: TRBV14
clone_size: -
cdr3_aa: ASSFYSGANVLT

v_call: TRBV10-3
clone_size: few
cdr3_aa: AISGQGHPSYEQY

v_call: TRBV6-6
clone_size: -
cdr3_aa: ASSYRRYEQY

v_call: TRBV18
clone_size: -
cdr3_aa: ASSPPGTPEETQY

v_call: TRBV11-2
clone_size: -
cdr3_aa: ASSLQGLETQY

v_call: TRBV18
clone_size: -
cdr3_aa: ASSPDRQETQY

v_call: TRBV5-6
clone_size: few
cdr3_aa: ASSWGLSSTDTSYEQY

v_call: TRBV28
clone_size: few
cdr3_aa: ASTGNTDTQY

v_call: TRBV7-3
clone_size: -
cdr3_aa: ASSSQGADFDEQF

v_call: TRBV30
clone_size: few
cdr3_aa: AWSPLSENIQY

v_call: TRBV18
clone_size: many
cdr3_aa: ASSLNGLGDTQY

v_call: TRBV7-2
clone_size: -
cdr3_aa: ASSLAGTDYGYT

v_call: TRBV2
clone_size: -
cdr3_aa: ASSLTGYTEAF

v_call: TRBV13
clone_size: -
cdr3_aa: ASSLAHGTQY

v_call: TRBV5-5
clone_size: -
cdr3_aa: ASSSDWSSYNEQF

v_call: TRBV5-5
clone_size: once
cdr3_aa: ASSLSGTRNYGYT

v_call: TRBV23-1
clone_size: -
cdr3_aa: ASSIPFFADSAGRASGSHEQY

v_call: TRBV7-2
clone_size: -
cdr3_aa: ASSRDRGTGELF

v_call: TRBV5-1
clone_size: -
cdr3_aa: ASSLAQAYNEQF

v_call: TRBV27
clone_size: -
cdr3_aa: ASSPGLFTISPLH

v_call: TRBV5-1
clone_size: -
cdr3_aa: ASSLATGSGEQF

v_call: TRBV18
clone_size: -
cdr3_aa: ASSRPGNRESGELF

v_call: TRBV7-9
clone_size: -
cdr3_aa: ASASPNTGELF

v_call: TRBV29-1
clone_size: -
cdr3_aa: SVATTAYEQY

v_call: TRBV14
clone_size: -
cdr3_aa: ASSQIRWASGEQETQY

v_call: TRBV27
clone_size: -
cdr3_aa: ASSLSTRGRAIDTQY

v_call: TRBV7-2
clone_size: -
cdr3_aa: ASSSRQGQYEQY

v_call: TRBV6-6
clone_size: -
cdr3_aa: ASTPGGHEQY

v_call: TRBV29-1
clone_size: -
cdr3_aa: SVGSLTKEQY

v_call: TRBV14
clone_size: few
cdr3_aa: ASSQNRGEPQH

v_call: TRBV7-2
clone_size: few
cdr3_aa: ASSSTSSYNSPLH

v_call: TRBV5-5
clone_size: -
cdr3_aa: ASSRGGGLAGGGSSYEQY

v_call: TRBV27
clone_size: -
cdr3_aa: ASSLFSGRAANTGELF

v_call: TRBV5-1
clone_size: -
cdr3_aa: ASSLGGQAYNEQF

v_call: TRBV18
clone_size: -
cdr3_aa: ATTQRYSTDTQY

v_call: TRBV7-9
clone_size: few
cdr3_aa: ASSPGQGQNIQY

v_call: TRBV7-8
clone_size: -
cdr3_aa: ASSLDITEAF

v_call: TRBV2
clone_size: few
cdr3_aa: ASPQGLDTEAF

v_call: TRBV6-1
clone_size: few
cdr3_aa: ASSESTGVGQPQH

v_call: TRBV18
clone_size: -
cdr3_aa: ASSPPVGSDTQY

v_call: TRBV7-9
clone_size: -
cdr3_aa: ASSLMAGPLDEQY

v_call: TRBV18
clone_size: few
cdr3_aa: ASSPQPQVGNTEAF

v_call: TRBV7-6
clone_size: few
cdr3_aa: ASSLVQAGNTDTQY